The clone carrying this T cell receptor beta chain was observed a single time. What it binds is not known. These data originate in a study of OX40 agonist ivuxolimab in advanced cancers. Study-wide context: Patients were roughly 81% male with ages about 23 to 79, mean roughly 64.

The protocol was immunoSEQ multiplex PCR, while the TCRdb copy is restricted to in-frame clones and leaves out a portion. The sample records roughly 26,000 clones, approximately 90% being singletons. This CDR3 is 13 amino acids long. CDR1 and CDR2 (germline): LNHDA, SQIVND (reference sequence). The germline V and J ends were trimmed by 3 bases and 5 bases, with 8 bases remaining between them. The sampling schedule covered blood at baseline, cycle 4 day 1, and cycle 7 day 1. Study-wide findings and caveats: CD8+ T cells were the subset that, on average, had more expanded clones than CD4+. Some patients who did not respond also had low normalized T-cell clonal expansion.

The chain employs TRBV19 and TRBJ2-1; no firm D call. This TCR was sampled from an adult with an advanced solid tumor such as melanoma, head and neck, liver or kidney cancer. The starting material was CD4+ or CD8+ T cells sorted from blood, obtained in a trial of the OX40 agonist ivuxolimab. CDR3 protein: CASSMVADNEQFF. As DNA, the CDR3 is TGTGCCAGTAGTATGGTGGCGGACAATGAGCAGTTCTTC.